These 27 T cell receptor beta chains were sequenced from one sample in a study of blood T cell repertoires in COVID-19. Method: immunoSEQ multiplex PCR; TCRdb's copy keeps in-frame clones and lacks some. The sample yields about 180,000 clones, approximately 80% seen once. Sequencing was carried out using PBMCs or T cells enriched from blood (not recorded which). Source of these receptors: a man aged 60-69 years who had been exposed to COVID-19.

J is TRBJ2-7 and V is TRBV19; 9 bases map to TRBD1. With 10 bases clipped from V and 2 bases from J, the junction kept 9 bases outside the gene matches. CDR3 size: 14 residues. Germline V CDR1 and CDR2: LNHDA, SQIVND (reference sequence). In DNA, the CDR3 is TGTGCCACCGGAACAGGGGGCCTCCCCTACGAGCAGTACTTC. It is translated as CATGTGGLPYEQYF.

V is TRBV12-3 or TRBV12-4 and J is TRBJ2-7; 8 bases are shared with TRBD1. The CDR3 extends over 12 amino acids. The ends lost 3 bases at V and 6 bases at J; junction bases unmatched: 1. The CDR3 region has the DNA TGTGCCAGCAGTTTGGACAGGGCCGAGCAGTACTTC. It specifies CASSLDRAEQYF.

The chain recombines TRBV12-5 with TRBJ1-1; D ambiguous. The CDR3 has 13 residues. Germline-derived CDR1 and CDR2 are LGHNT and FRNRAP. V was clipped by 7 bases and J by 6 bases, with 15 bases between them. CDR3 amino acids: CASAPDGGAEAFF. CDR3 bases: TGTGCTAGTGCCCCAGATGGAGGCGCTGAAGCTTTCTTT.

The gene calls are TRBV10-2 and TRBJ1-1; TRBD1 aligns across 8 bases. This CDR3 has 15 amino acids. Germline CDR1 WSHSY, CDR2 SAAADI. J gave up 2 bases and V 6 bases, and 8 bases lay outside the gene matches. The CDR3 region is CASSAGGAGNTEAFF. CDR3 nucleotides: TGCGCCAGCAGCGCAGGGGGCGCGGGAAACACTGAAGCTTTCTTT.

The V gene is TRBV24-1, the J gene TRBJ1-5; tentative D call: TRBD1 (5 bases). From germline, CDR1 is KGHDR and CDR2 SFDVKD. The germline V and J ends were trimmed by 0 bases and 4 bases, with 9 bases remaining between them. This CDR3 spans 15 amino acids. CDR3 in amino acids: CATSDLGEGNQPQHF. In DNA form, the CDR3 reads TGTGCCACCAGTGATTTGGGGGAGGGGAATCAGCCCCAGCATTTT.

V gene TRBV6-5 combines with J gene TRBJ2-3; no definite D call. V dropped 2 bases and J dropped 2 bases, with 8 bases sitting between them. This CDR3 is built from 14 residues. CDR1 and CDR2 (germline): MNHEY, SVGAGI. The CDR3 nucleotides are TGTGCCAGCAGTTACAGCCTTTTCACAGATACGCAGTATTTT. It codes for CASSYSLFTDTQYF.

V is TRBV24-1 and J is TRBJ2-1; 8 bases agree with TRBD2. Germline assignment: CDR1 KGHDR and CDR2 SFDVKD. V lost 1 base, J lost 10 bases, and 11 bases stayed unmatched. This CDR3 is built from 16 residues. CDR3: CATSDFTGRAEREQFF. CDR3 DNA: TGTGCCACCAGTGATTTTACCGGGAGGGCCGAAAGGGAGCAGTTCTTC.

This clone has just a few counts. The V gene is TRBV7-2, the J gene TRBJ2-7; TRBD1 aligns across 7 bases. The length of the CDR3 is 14 residues. CDR1 and CDR2 from the germline V gene are SGHTA and FQGNSA. V lost 5 bases to trimming and J lost 4 bases; unmatched junction nucleotides: 8. The CDR3 protein is CASSPGQTIYEQYF. The CDR3 DNA reads TGTGCCAGCAGCCCGGGACAGACGATATACGAGCAGTACTTC.

The V and J genes are TRBV18 and TRBJ2-5, with D possibly matching TRBD1 (6 bases). Germline V gene data show CDR1 as KGHSH and CDR2 as LQKENI. Trimming shortened V by 1 base and J by 0 bases, and 12 bases separated the two germline ends. The CDR3 spans 16 residues. The CDR3 region has the DNA TGTGCCAGCTCACCACTCAGGACAGCTAACCAAGAGACCCAGTACTTC. Amino acid sequence: CASSPLRTANQETQYF.

The chain recombines TRBV7-6 with TRBJ2-1; no clear D gene. V was trimmed by 5 bases and J by 6 bases, leaving 8 bases between them. The CDR3 covers 12 residues. Looked up from germline, CDR1 is SGHVS and CDR2 is FNYEAQ. The CDR3 nucleotides read TGTGCCAGCAGCCTTAGGAGCAATGAGCAGTTCTTC. As protein: CASSLRSNEQFF.

The V gene is TRBV20-1, the J gene TRBJ2-5; D call uncertain. Germline CDR1 is DFQATT and CDR2 is SNEGSKA (reference sequence). V shed 5 bases and J shed 5 bases, with 9 bases lying between them. The length of the CDR3 is 11 residues. The CDR3 spells CSAATGETQYF. In DNA form, the CDR3 reads TGCAGTGCTGCGACTGGGGAGACCCAGTACTTC.

This clone appeared a few times. The gene calls are TRBV19 and TRBJ2-7, with TRBD1 as a possible D gene (5 bases). Germline CDR1 LNHDA, CDR2 SQIVND (reference sequence). Trimming pared 3 bases from V and 5 bases from J, leaving 17 bases between. The CDR3 covers 15 residues. Here the CDR3 DNA reads TGTGCCAGTAGTATCGTAGGTGGCAGGGATCACGAGCAGTACTTC. Translation gives CASSIVGGRDHEQYF.

A single count supports this clone. The V gene is TRBV30, the J gene TRBJ2-1; D remains ambiguous. This CDR3 spans 12 amino acids. CDR1 GTSNPN and CDR2 SVGIG come from the germline V gene (reference sequence). The V and J ends lost 2 bases and 10 bases respectively, with 12 bases between them. The CDR3 bases are TGTGCCTGGAGTTCCCAGCTACTAGAGCAGTTCTTC. This translates into CAWSSQLLEQFF.

The gene calls are TRBV6-4 and TRBJ1-5; D is unclear. The CDR3 is 15 amino acids. V was trimmed by 6 bases and J by 1 base, leaving 13 bases between them. Germline V gene lookup returns CDR1 MRHNA and CDR2 SNTAGT. In DNA form, the CDR3 reads TGTGCCAGCAGCCGCGAAGCGGGGAGCAATCAGCCCCAGCATTTT. Protein: CASSREAGSNQPQHF.

This clone was counted only a few times. The chain combines TRBV6-5 with TRBJ1-1; D possibly corresponds to TRBD1 (6 bases). This CDR3 spans 15 amino acids. V shed 0 bases and J shed 5 bases, with 13 bases lying between them. Germline V gene sequence: CDR1 MNHEY, CDR2 SVGAGI. The DNA for the CDR3 is TGTGCCAGCAGTTACTCCGAAGGGGGGGGGACTGAAGCTTTCTTT. Translation gives CASSYSEGGGTEAFF.

This chain uses TRBV30 with TRBJ1-6; 7 bases are a match to TRBD1. V dropped 3 bases and J dropped 9; count of bases not matched to a gene: 8. The CDR3 consists of 14 residues. Germline CDR1 is GTSNPN and CDR2 is SVGIG (reference sequence). The CDR3 here is CAWSPLTGTSPLHF. The CDR3 DNA sequence: TGTGCCTGGAGCCCCCTGACAGGGACTTCACCCCTCCACTTT.

This chain connects TRBV6-2 or TRBV6-3 to TRBJ2-1, with 11 nucleotides matching TRBD2. Germline trimming cut 6 bases from V and 4 bases from J; bases unmatched to any gene: 11. The length of the CDR3 is 17 residues. The germline CDR1 and CDR2 sequences are MNHEY and SVGEGT. The CDR3 region is CASSSGALAGDYNEQFF. The CDR3 bases are TGTGCCAGCAGCTCCGGCGCACTAGCGGGAGATTACAATGAGCAGTTCTTC.

The chain combines TRBV11-1 with TRBJ1-6; D remains unclear. The CDR3 covers 14 residues. The germline V gene has CDR1 SGHAT and CDR2 FQDESV (reference sequence). V gave up 8 bases and J gave up 0 bases, with 8 bases separating them. In DNA, the CDR3 is TGTGCCAGCGGGGAGAGCTCCTATAATTCACCCCTCCACTTT. This translates into CASGESSYNSPLHF.

The chain couples TRBV6-5 to TRBJ1-2; TRBD1 matches at 7 bases. V lost 4 bases to trimming and J lost 8 bases; unmatched junction nucleotides: 13. Germline lookup yields CDR1 MNHEY and CDR2 SVGAGI. This CDR3 contains 15 residues. CDR3 residues: CASSFYGQETLGYTF. CDR3 nucleotide sequence: TGTGCCAGCAGTTTCTATGGACAGGAAACACTGGGCTACACCTTC.

The V call is TRBV24-1, the J call TRBJ1-3; the D gene is possibly TRBD1 (5 bases). V shed 9 bases and J shed 4 bases, with 15 bases lying between them. CDR3 length: 14 amino acids. CDR1 and CDR2 (germline): KGHDR, SFDVKD. This CDR3 is CATPNGGKGNTIYF. The CDR3 DNA sequence: TGTGCCACCCCAAATGGGGGGAAAGGAAACACCATATATTTT.

This clone was picked up one time. The J gene is TRBJ1-1, the V gene TRBV5-1; D might be TRBD1 (5 bases). This CDR3 has 15 amino acids. Germline lookup yields CDR1 SGHRS and CDR2 YFSETQ. Trimming cost V 0 bases and J 1 base, with 10 bases left between them. The CDR3: CASSLAGRGNTEAFF. CDR3 in DNA: TGCGCCAGCAGCTTGGCGGGGAGGGGGAACACTGAAGCTTTCTTT.

This CDR3 reads CASSTTGTGSGTDTQYF. The CDR3 nucleotides are TGTGCCAGCAGCACAACCGGGACAGGGTCTGGCACAGATACGCAGTATTTT. The chain combines TRBV7-2 with TRBJ2-3; 9 nucleotides align to TRBD1. This CDR3 is 17 amino acids long. After removal of 5 bases from V and 1 base from J, the junction contained 10 bases not matched to a gene. CDR1 and CDR2 from the germline V gene are SGHTA and FQGNSA. The full variable domain, rest sourced from reference TRBV7-2 and TRBJ2-3, is GAGVSQSPSNKVTEKGKDVELRCDPISGHTALYWYRQSLGQGLEFLIYFQGNSAPDKSGLPSDRFSAERTGGSVSTLTIQRTQQEDSAVYLCASSTTGTGSGTDTQYFGPGTRLTVL.

CDR3 region: CASSRGSSYNEQFF. In DNA, the CDR3 is TGTGCCAGCAGCCGTGGGAGCTCCTACAATGAGCAGTTCTTC. The J gene is TRBJ2-1, the V gene TRBV5-8, with a weak D call TRBD2 (5 bases). The CDR3 runs to 14 residues. The V gene lost 4 bases and the J gene lost 0 bases, with 8 bases spanning the gap. The germline CDR1 and CDR2 sequences are SGHTS and YDEGEE.

Comment on this clone: Other DNA sequences in this sample translate to the same CDR3. J is TRBJ1-1 and V is TRBV19; unclear D gene. The CDR3 covers 13 residues. The V gene lost 2 bases and the J gene lost 3 bases, with 7 bases spanning the gap. Germline V gene lookup returns CDR1 LNHDA and CDR2 SQIVND (reference sequence). CDR3: CASSINRDTEAFF. CDR3 bases: TGTGCCAGTAGTATAAACCGGGACACTGAAGCTTTCTTT.

CDR3 residues: CASSEATTPDQPQHF. The CDR3 DNA is TGTGCCAGCAGTGAAGCAACGACACCCGATCAGCCCCAGCATTTT. V gene TRBV6-1 combines with J gene TRBJ1-5, with unresolved D. V shed 0 bases and J shed 5 bases, with 11 bases lying between them. The CDR3 runs 15 residues. Germline CDR1 and CDR2: MNHNS and SASEGT.

This clone was detected only a few times. This sequence joins TRBV2 and TRBJ1-1; D is undetermined. The CDR3 has 15 residues. CDR1 is SNHLY, CDR2 FYNNEI, per germline. V lost 0 bases to trimming and J lost 1 base, with 9 bases between them. Here the CDR3 DNA reads TGTGCCAGCAGTGAAGCGCTTGTCGGGAACACTGAAGCTTTCTTT. Its translation: CASSEALVGNTEAFF. The full variable domain, its missing parts supplied by reference TRBV2 and TRBJ1-1, is EPEVTQTPSHQVTQMGQEVILRCVPISNHLYFYWYRQILGQKVEFLVSFYNNEISEKSEIFDDQFSVERPDGSNFTLKIRSTKLEDSAMYFCASSEALVGNTEAFFGQGTRLTVV.

J is TRBJ2-7 and V is TRBV29-1; 8 bases map to TRBD2. The V and J ends lost 6 bases and 2 bases, in that order; junction bases with no gene match: 3. Per germline, CDR1 SQVTM and CDR2 ANQGSEA. CDR3 size: 12 residues. Here the CDR3 DNA reads TGCAGCGTGGCAGCGGGAGCCTACGAGCAGTACTTC. Protein product: CSVAAGAYEQYF.